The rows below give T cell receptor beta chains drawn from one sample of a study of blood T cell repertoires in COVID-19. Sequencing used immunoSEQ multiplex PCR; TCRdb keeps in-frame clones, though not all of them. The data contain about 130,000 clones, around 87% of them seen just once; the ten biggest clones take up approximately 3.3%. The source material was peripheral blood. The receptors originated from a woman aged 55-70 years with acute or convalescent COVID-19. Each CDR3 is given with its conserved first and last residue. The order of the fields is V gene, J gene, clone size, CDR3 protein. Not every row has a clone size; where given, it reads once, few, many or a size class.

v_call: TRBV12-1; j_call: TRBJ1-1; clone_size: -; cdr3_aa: CASSFEGHTVNTEAFF
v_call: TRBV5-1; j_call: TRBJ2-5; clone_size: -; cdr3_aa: CASSLAGGSQETQYF
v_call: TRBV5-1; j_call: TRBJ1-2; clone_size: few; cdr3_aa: CASSLASIGYYGYTF
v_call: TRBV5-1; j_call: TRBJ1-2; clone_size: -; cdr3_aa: CASSLRGGDYGYTF
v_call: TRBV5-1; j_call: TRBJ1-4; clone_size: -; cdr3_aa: CASSLQGGGEKLFF
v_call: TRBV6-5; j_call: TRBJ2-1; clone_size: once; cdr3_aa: CASSSLALYNEQFF
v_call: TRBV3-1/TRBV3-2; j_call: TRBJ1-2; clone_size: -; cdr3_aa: CASSQDLNGQPYGYTF
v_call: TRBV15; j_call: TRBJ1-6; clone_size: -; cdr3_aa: CATSRGRSNSPLHF
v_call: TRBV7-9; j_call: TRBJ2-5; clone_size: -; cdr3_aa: CASSPQRFGVQETQYF
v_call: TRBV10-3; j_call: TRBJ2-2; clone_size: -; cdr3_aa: CAISGVDSNTGELFF
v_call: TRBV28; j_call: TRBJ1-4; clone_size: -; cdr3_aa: CASRSGTSAEKLFF
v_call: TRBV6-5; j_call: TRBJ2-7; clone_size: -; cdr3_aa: CASTPQALYEQYF
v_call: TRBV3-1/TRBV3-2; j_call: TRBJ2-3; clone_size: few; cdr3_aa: CASSQLAGSPDTQYF
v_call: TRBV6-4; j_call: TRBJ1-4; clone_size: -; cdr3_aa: CASSPGAGEKLFF
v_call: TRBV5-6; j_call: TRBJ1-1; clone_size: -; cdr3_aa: CASSILRGTEAFF
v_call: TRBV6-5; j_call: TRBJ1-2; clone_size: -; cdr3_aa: CASSDTGSGGYTF
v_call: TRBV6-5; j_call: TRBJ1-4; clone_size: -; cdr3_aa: CATRSERNEKLFF
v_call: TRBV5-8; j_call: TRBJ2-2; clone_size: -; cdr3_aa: CASSLGQGSPGELFF
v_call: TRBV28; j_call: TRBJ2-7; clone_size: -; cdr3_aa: CASSLPPLLAGAYEQYF
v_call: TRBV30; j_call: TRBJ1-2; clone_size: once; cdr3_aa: CAWSEQGRGGYGYTF
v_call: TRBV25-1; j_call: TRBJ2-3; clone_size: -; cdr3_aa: CASSDFTDTQYF
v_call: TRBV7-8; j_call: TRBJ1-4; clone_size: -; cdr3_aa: CASSLGLATNEKLFF
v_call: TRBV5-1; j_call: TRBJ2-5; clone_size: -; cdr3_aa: CASSLSGEETQYF
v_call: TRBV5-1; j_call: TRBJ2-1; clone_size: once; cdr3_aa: CASSTRTGGVSEQFF
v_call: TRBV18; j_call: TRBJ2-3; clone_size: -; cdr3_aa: CASSLIRGGSTDTQYF
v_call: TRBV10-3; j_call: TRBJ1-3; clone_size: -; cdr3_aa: CAISGGPSSGNTIYF
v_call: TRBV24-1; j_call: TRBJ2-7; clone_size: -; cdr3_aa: CATSYGQGYEQYF
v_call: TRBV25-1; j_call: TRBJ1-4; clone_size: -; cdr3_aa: CASSGQEVTYEKLFF
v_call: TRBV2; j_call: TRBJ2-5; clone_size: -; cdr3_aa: CASSSRQGAVETQYF
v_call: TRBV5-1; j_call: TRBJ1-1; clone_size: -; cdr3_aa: CASSQTLSTNTEAFF
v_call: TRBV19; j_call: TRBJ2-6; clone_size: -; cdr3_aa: CANSRVSSGANVLTF
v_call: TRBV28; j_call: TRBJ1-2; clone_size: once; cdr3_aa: CASSLVQGAYGYTF
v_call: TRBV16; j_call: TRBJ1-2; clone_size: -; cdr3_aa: CAEVSDYGYTF
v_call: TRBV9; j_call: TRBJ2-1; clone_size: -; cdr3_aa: CASSPRSSPIHNEQFF
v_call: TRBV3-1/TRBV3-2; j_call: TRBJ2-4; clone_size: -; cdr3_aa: CASSQFPPGLAGAKNIQYF
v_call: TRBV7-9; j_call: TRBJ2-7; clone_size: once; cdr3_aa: CASSLQYEQYF
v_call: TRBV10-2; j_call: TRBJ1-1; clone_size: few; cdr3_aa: CASSESPTSTDKAFF
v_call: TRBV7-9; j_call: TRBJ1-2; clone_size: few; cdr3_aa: CASSLGFSGYGYTF
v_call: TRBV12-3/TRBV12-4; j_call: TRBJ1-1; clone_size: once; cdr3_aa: CASSLGTGYEAFF
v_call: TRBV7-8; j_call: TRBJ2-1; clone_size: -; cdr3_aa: CASSLAGTSGRNEQFF
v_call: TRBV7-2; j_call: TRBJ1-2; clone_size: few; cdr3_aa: CASSLEAGGYGYTF
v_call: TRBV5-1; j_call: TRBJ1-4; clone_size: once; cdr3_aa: CASSMDPGQGNEKLFF
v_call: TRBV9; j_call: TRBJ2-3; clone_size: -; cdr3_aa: CASSTTAGTLRTDTQYF
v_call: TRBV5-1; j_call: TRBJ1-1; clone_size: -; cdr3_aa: CASSLVQLGRQNTEAFF
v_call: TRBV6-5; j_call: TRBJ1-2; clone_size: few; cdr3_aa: CASSYDNNYGYTF